The 30 T cell receptor beta chains presented below share a single source sample, sequenced in a study of CD8 T cells in ankylosing spondylitis. The study, taken as a whole, reports: A TCR beta motif of roughly eight highly homologous variants seemed to mark ankylosing spondylitis blood.

In TCRdb, the 5' RACE reads were re-called with MiXCR into one record per CDR3 protein. The sample has around 440,000 distinct CDR3 sequences; 17% are singletons. These TCRs' antigens remain unknown. The sequenced material came from blood, either unsorted or a sorted T cell fraction (not recorded which). These receptors originate from a male donor with ankylosing spondylitis.

V gene TRBV5-1 combines with J gene TRBJ2-3, with D unresolved. The CDR3 runs to 15 residues. The germline V and J ends were trimmed by 4 bases and 7 bases, with 19 bases remaining between them. Germline values: CDR1 SGHRS, CDR2 YFSETQ. CDR3 DNA: TGCGCCAGCAGCCCGACATCGACGGAAGTATATACGCAGTATTTT. Its translation: CASSPTSTEVYTQYF. Complete variable domain (other parts from reference TRBV5-1 and TRBJ2-3): KAGVTQTPRYLIKTRGQQVTLSCSPISGHRSVSWYQQTPGQGLQFLFEYFSETQRNKGNFPGRFSGRQFSNSRSEMNVSTLELGDSALYLCASSPTSTEVYTQYFGPGTRLTVL.

This clonotype has at least ten counts. The chain's CDR3 is CASIPGPLSGELFF. The CDR3 bases are TGTGCCAGCATCCCGGGACCGTTGTCCGGGGAGCTGTTTTTT. This chain links TRBV12-3 or TRBV12-4 with TRBJ2-2; D possibly matches TRBD1 or TRBD2 (5 bases each). The CDR3 extends over 14 amino acids. V was cut by 7 bases and J by 6 bases, with 15 bases left in between.

The V call is TRBV7-8, the J call TRBJ2-7; D not certain. The germline CDR1 and CDR2 sequences are SGHVS and FQNEAQ. This CDR3 is built from 13 residues. V shed 5 bases and J shed 6 bases, with 14 bases lying between them. The CDR3 reads CASSRLGSGEQYF. CDR3 bases: TGTGCCAGCAGCCGACTGGGGTCGGGCGAGCAGTACTTC.

This clonotype came up many times. CDR3 sequence reads: CASSRTSTYEQYF. The CDR3 DNA reads TGCGCCAGCAGCCGGACTAGCACCTACGAGCAGTACTTC. The V and J genes are TRBV5-1 and TRBJ2-7, with 8 bases identical to TRBD2. The V segment lost 4 bases and the J segment 2 bases; nucleotides outside the gene matches: 2. Germline V gene sequence: CDR1 SGHRS, CDR2 YFSETQ. The CDR3 runs 13 residues. Full variable domain (outside the CDR3, taken from reference TRBV5-1 and TRBJ2-7): KAGVTQTPRYLIKTRGQQVTLSCSPISGHRSVSWYQQTPGQGLQFLFEYFSETQRNKGNFPGRFSGRQFSNSRSEMNVSTLELGDSALYLCASSRTSTYEQYFGPGTRLTVT.

Only a few counts were recorded for this clonotype. The chain joins TRBV7-3 to TRBJ2-1, with 13 bases aligning to TRBD2. This CDR3 comprises 19 residues. Germline V CDR1 and CDR2: SGHTA, FQGTGA. V lost 3 bases, J lost 8 bases, and 16 bases stayed unmatched. CDR3 in DNA: TGTGCCAGCAGCTTTAAGCCGTTATCCGGGACTAGCGGGATTGATGAGCAGTTCTTC. Translating gives CASSFKPLSGTSGIDEQFF.

The chain joins TRBV28 to TRBJ1-3, with D possibly being TRBD1 (5 bases). The V end lost 6 bases, the J end lost 4 bases, and 10 bases lay between the germline ends. Germline CDR1 reads MDHEN; CDR2 reads SYDVKM. This CDR3 spans 13 amino acids. This CDR3 reads CASSIGTGNTIYF. CDR3 nucleotides: TGTGCCAGCAGCATTGGGACGGGAAACACCATATATTTT. The complete variable domain, with remaining parts taken from reference TRBV28 and TRBJ1-3, reads DVKVTQSSRYLVKRTGEKVFLECVQDMDHENMFWYRQDPGLGLRLIYFSYDVKMKEKGDIPEGYSVSREKKERFSLILESASTNQTSMYLCASSIGTGNTIYFGEGSWLTVV.

This clonotype was picked up many times. V and J are TRBV29-1 and TRBJ1-1; TRBD1 might be the D (5 bases). CDR3 size: 13 residues. V lost 3 bases, J lost 1 base, and 9 bases lay in between. Per the germline V gene, CDR1 is SQVTM and CDR2 is ANQGSEA. The DNA for the CDR3 is TGCAGCGTTGAGTCAGGGCGGAACACTGAAGCTTTCTTT. Its translation is CSVESGRNTEAFF.

The chain links TRBV7-8 to TRBJ1-2; TRBD1 matches at 8 bases. With V trimmed by 0 bases and J by 3 bases, 6 bases remained unmatched. From germline, CDR1 is SGHVS and CDR2 FQNEAQ. The CDR3 runs 16 residues. The CDR3 spells CASSLAGQGLYYGYTF. The CDR3 region has the DNA TGTGCCAGCAGCTTAGCCGGACAGGGACTATACTATGGCTACACCTTC.

This clonotype has more than one count but fewer than ten. Written as DNA, the CDR3 is TGTGCCAGCAGCGAGAGAGGGACAGGGGACGGTAATGAGCAGTTCTTC. Translated, it gives CASSERGTGDGNEQFF. The V and J genes are TRBV9 and TRBJ2-1, with TRBD1 identical over 10 bases. After removal of 3 bases from V and 7 bases from J, the junction contained 10 bases not matched to a gene. CDR3 size: 16 residues. CDR1 is SGDLS, CDR2 YYNGEE, per germline.

V usage is TRBV10-3 and J usage is TRBJ2-3, with no clear D. Germline V gene data show CDR1 as ENHRY and CDR2 as SYGVKD. V lost 4 bases, J lost 4 bases, and 15 bases lay in between. The CDR3 is made up of 15 amino acids. This chain's CDR3 is CAISGSPALPDTQYF. CDR3 in DNA: TGTGCCATCAGTGGCAGCCCTGCCCTCCCAGATACGCAGTATTTT.

This clonotype was detected a few times. The chain couples TRBV20-1 to TRBJ2-3; 7 bases fit TRBD1. V dropped 0 bases and J dropped 3; count of bases not matched to a gene: 6. Per germline, CDR1 DFQATT and CDR2 SNEGSKA (reference sequence). This CDR3 has 15 residues. The CDR3 here is CSARENRGGTDTQYF. The CDR3, as DNA: TGCAGTGCTAGAGAGAACAGGGGTGGGACAGATACGCAGTATTTT.

This clonotype was observed a few times. The chain has TRBV6-5 and TRBJ2-3, with a tentative D call TRBD1 (5 bases). V was clipped by 0 bases and J by 5 bases, with 9 bases between them. The germline gives CDR1 MNHEY, CDR2 SVGAGI. The CDR3 has 14 amino acids. The CDR3 bases are TGTGCCAGCAGTTACTCTCAGGGATTAGATACGCAGTATTTT. Translated, it gives CASSYSQGLDTQYF.

This clonotype was counted only a few times. V and J are TRBV3-1 and TRBJ1-6; D is uncertain. The CDR3 covers 17 residues. With 4 bases removed from V and 1 base from J, the gap between germline ends came to 14 bases. The germline V gene has CDR1 LGHDT and CDR2 YNNKEL (reference sequence). CDR3 DNA: TGTGCCAGCAGCCGCCAGAATATTGGATCCTATAATTCACCCCTCCACTTT. It yields the protein CASSRQNIGSYNSPLHF.

This clonotype was detected a few times. The chain recombines TRBV7-8 with TRBJ2-3, with TRBD2 matching 9 bases. Germline-derived CDR1 and CDR2 are SGHVS and FQNEAQ. V lost 4 bases to trimming and J lost 3 bases; unmatched junction nucleotides: 5. The CDR3 sequence is 15 residues long. The CDR3 is CASSWSSGGTDTQYF. CDR3 sequence (DNA): TGTGCCAGCAGCTGGAGTAGCGGGGGAACAGATACGCAGTATTTT. Combining the CDR3 with reference TRBV7-8 and TRBJ2-3 gives the whole variable domain GAGVSQSPRYKVAKRGQDVALRCDPISGHVSLFWYQQALGQGPEFLTYFQNEAQLDKSGLPSDRFFAERPEGSVSTLKIQRTQQEDSAVYLCASSWSSGGTDTQYFGPGTRLTVL.

The table lists this clonotype with a few counts. The chain has TRBV9 and TRBJ1-6; 9 bases match TRBD1. J was trimmed by 7 bases and V by 3 bases; bases with no gene match: 5. The CDR3 length is 15 residues. Looked up from germline, CDR1 is SGDLS and CDR2 is YYNGEE. The CDR3 reads CASSAGTGRNSPLHF. CDR3 nucleotides: TGTGCCAGCAGCGCAGGGACAGGGCGCAATTCACCCCTCCACTTT.

The rearrangement uses TRBV5-1 and TRBJ2-1; unclear D gene. The CDR3 length is 13 residues. The germline V gene has CDR1 SGHRS and CDR2 YFSETQ. V was cut by 1 base and J by 8 bases, with 10 bases left in between. The CDR3 here is CASSLSRPDEQFF. The CDR3 DNA sequence: TGCGCCAGCAGCTTGTCCCGTCCCGATGAGCAGTTCTTC.

The chain employs TRBV11-2 and TRBJ1-4; D remains ambiguous. Germline assignment: CDR1 SGHAT and CDR2 FQNNGV. The CDR3 totals 15 residues. Trimming cost V 4 bases and J 0 bases, with 9 bases left between them. In DNA form, the CDR3 reads TGTGCCAGCAGCTGGAAAATTGCAACTAATGAAAAACTGTTTTTT. Translating gives CASSWKIATNEKLFF.

This clonotype was counted many times. The CDR3 DNA reads TGTGCCATCAGTGGACAGGGCCAAGAGACCCAGTACTTC. Its translation: CAISGQGQETQYF. This chain connects TRBV10-3 to TRBJ2-5, with 7 bases matching TRBD1. V dropped 4 bases and J dropped 1; count of bases not matched to a gene: 0. Looked up from germline, CDR1 is ENHRY and CDR2 is SYGVKD. The CDR3 spans 13 residues.

This clonotype was detected only a few times. The rearrangement uses TRBV21-1 and TRBJ2-3. TRBV21-1 is a known pseudogene. This CDR3 is built from 15 residues. The CDR3 is CASSKDGTSTDTQYF. As DNA, the CDR3 is TGTGCCAGCAGCAAGGACGGAACTAGCACAGATACGCAGTATTTT.

The V and J genes are TRBV18 and TRBJ2-6; 8 bases are a match to TRBD2. V was pared by 3 bases and J by 0 bases, with 7 bases of the junction left unmatched. Germline V gene lookup returns CDR1 KGHSH and CDR2 LQKENI. The CDR3 covers 18 residues. Written as DNA, the CDR3 is TGTGCCAGCTCACCGACGGGAGGGCGATACTCTGGGGCCAACGTCCTGACTTTC. It specifies CASSPTGGRYSGANVLTF.

This clonotype was seen only a few times. V usage is TRBV4-1 and J usage is TRBJ1-4; D is unresolved. CDR1 and CDR2 (germline): MGHRA, YSYEKL. The CDR3 covers 15 residues. Deletions cut 6 bases from V and 6 bases from J, with 17 bases between. CDR3 nucleotide sequence: TGCGCCAGCAGTCAATCATGGACCGCGGATGAAAAACTGTTTTTT. Translation: CASSQSWTADEKLFF.

This clonotype was seen only a few times. A read error may account for a junction end that differs from germline. The CDR3 loop is CASSLKPGTSGSKDTQYF. The CDR3 nucleotides are TGTGCCAGCAGCTTAAAGCCCGGGACTAGCGGGAGCAAAGATACGCAGTATTTT. The chain couples TRBV7-3 to TRBJ2-3, with 14 bases lining up with TRBD2. CDR1 SGHTA and CDR2 FQGTGA come from the germline V gene. This CDR3 contains 18 residues.

This clonotype was seen many times. The chain carries TRBV12-3 or TRBV12-4 and TRBJ1-5; D might be TRBD1 (5 bases). CDR3 length equals 13 residues. V was trimmed by 7 bases and J by 6 bases, leaving 13 bases between them. CDR3 coding DNA: TGTGCCAGCACCCTGGACAAAGGTCAGCCCCAGCATTTT. This sequence encodes CASTLDKGQPQHF.

This rearrangement joins TRBV11-1 to TRBJ2-4; D gene ambiguous. The CDR3 is made up of 18 amino acids. Looked up from germline, CDR1 is SGHAT and CDR2 is FQDESV (reference sequence). V was clipped by 1 base and J by 0 bases, with 16 bases between them. The CDR3 is CASSLEPDTPLAKNIQYF. For the CDR3, the DNA is TGTGCCAGCAGCTTAGAGCCCGACACACCCTTAGCCAAAAACATTCAGTACTTC.

V and J are TRBV2 and TRBJ2-1; D gene ambiguous. The CDR3 length is 12 residues. V was cut by 1 base and J by 14 bases, with 12 bases left in between. Germline CDR1 and CDR2: SNHLY and FYNNEI. The CDR3 bases are TGTGCCAGCAGTGAAGTCCGGGCAGTTGAGTTCTTC. Translated: CASSEVRAVEFF.

V is TRBV6-2 or TRBV6-3 and J is TRBJ2-7, with TRBD1 matching 8 bases. The germline V gene has CDR1 MNHEY and CDR2 SVGEGT. This CDR3 spans 13 amino acids. With V trimmed by 6 bases and J by 6 bases, 7 bases remained unmatched. This CDR3 reads CASSLKTGGEQYF. CDR3 sequence (DNA): TGTGCCAGCAGCCTGAAAACAGGGGGCGAGCAGTACTTC.

This clonotype was seen only a few times. The gene calls are TRBV5-1 and TRBJ2-7; the match to TRBD2 covers 12 bases. V shed 3 bases and J 3 bases; nucleotides not matched to a gene: 7. The CDR3 is 16 residues long. CDR1 SGHRS and CDR2 YFSETQ come from the germline V gene. The CDR3 region is CASSSDLAGGIYEQYF. CDR3 nucleotide sequence: TGCGCCAGCAGCTCCGACCTAGCGGGGGGGATCTACGAGCAGTACTTC.

This sequence joins TRBV20-1 and TRBJ1-1; D not resolved. CDR1 DFQATT and CDR2 SNEGSKA come from the germline V gene (reference sequence). This CDR3 has 14 amino acids. V lost 0 bases to trimming and J lost 1 base, with 9 bases between them. The CDR3 DNA reads TGCAGTGCTAGAGATCCCAGGAAGAACACTGAAGCTTTCTTT. Translated: CSARDPRKNTEAFF.

This clonotype was seen repeatedly, ten times or more. This chain joins TRBV11-2 and TRBJ2-3; TRBD2 matches at 10 bases. Losses at the gene ends were 5 bases for V and 6 bases for J; bases not matched to a gene: 11. CDR1 and CDR2 (germline): SGHAT, FQNNGV. The CDR3 spans 16 residues. CDR3 protein: CASSPSSGGAWDTQYF. Here the CDR3 DNA reads TGTGCCAGCAGCCCATCCAGCGGGGGGGCTTGGGATACGCAGTATTTT.

The sample holds a few counts of this clonotype. The chain links TRBV7-2 to TRBJ2-5, with 7 bases that match TRBD1. CDR3 length equals 14 residues. With 5 bases clipped from V and 5 bases from J, the junction kept 8 bases outside the gene matches. CDR1 is SGHTA and CDR2 is FQGNSA in the germline V gene. CDR3 nucleotides: TGTGCCAGCAGCCAATCGACAGGGAAGGAGACCCAGTACTTC. This codes for CASSQSTGKETQYF. The full variable domain, completed using reference TRBV7-2 and TRBJ2-5, is GAGVSQSPSNKVTEKGKDVELRCDPISGHTALYWYRQSLGQGLEFLIYFQGNSAPDKSGLPSDRFSAERTGGSVSTLTIQRTQQEDSAVYLCASSQSTGKETQYFGPGTRLLVL.